The 13 T cell receptor beta chains presented below share a single source sample, sequenced in a study of memory CD4+ T cells and cytomegalovirus serostatus. Libraries were prepared by immunoSEQ multiplex PCR; TCRdb keeps only in-frame clonotypes and omits some of them. The profile covers about 41,000 clones, with 75% to 85% appearing a single time and under 8% taken by the ten largest. The sort gate was single viable CD3+CD4+CD8-CD45RO+ cells for memory CD4+ T cells. Sequencing was carried out using memory CD4+ T cells from blood. Receptor source: an adult in good health and CMV-seronegative.

This clone was detected once. The chain recombines TRBV1 with TRBJ2-4; TRBD2 was called by the table and not checked on the DNA. TRBV1 is assigned pseudogene status. The length of the CDR3 is 18 residues. In DNA form, the CDR3 reads TGCACCAGCAACTTTACTAGCGGGAGGGCCGTTGCCAAAAACATTCAGTACTTC. Its protein is CTSNFTSGRAVAKNIQYF.

This chain uses TRBV28 with TRBJ2-1, with D possibly being TRBD2 (5 bases). V gave up 3 bases and J gave up 8 bases, with 14 bases separating them. The CDR3 runs 14 residues. Looked up from germline, CDR1 is MDHEN and CDR2 is SYDVKM. CDR3 DNA: TGTGCCAGCAGTTTGAGGGCGGGTTGGGATGAGCAGTTCTTC. It yields the protein CASSLRAGWDEQFF.

There are a few counts of this clone. The chain links TRBV18 to TRBJ2-7, with 8 bases fitting TRBD2. Germline V CDR1 and CDR2: KGHSH, LQKENI. V lost 3 bases, J lost 0 bases, and 1 base stayed unmatched. This CDR3 is 14 amino acids long. Here the CDR3 DNA reads TGTGCCAGCTCACCCCGGGAGGGCTCCTACGAGCAGTACTTC. Amino acid sequence: CASSPREGSYEQYF.

This clone was observed a few times. The chain recombines TRBV5-4 with TRBJ1-2; TRBD1 agrees at 8 bases. Germline CDR1 is SGHNT and CDR2 is YYREEE (reference sequence). The CDR3 loop spans 15 amino acids. V shed 4 bases and J 0 bases; nucleotides not matched to a gene: 5. The CDR3 DNA sequence: TGTGCCAGCAGCCCGACAGGGGCCGCTAACTATGGCTACACCTTC. This sequence encodes CASSPTGAANYGYTF.

The rearrangement joins TRBV7-9 to TRBJ1-2; D ambiguous. This CDR3 spans 16 amino acids. Germline V gene lookup returns CDR1 SEHNR and CDR2 FQNEAQ (reference sequence). The germline V and J ends were trimmed by 0 bases and 1 base, with 12 bases remaining between them. The CDR3 loop reads CASSLALEQNNYGYTF. The CDR3 region has the DNA TGTGCCAGCAGCTTAGCGTTGGAACAGAATAACTATGGCTACACCTTC.

The CDR3 bases are TGTGCCAGCAGCTTAGCGGGCGACTATGGCTACACCTTC. It encodes CASSLAGDYGYTF. The rearrangement uses TRBV7-8 and TRBJ1-2; D ambiguous. Germline assignment: CDR1 SGHVS and CDR2 FQNEAQ. Trimming took 0 bases from V and 3 from J, leaving 5 bases between them. The CDR3 has 13 amino acids.

This clone came up a few times. V usage is TRBV7-9 and J usage is TRBJ1-1; D call uncertain. There are 14 residues in the CDR3. Germline V gives CDR1 SEHNR, CDR2 FQNEAQ (reference sequence). V was pared by 2 bases and J by 8 bases, with 15 bases between. CDR3: CASSLLSGRREAFF. The CDR3 DNA sequence: TGTGCCAGCAGCTTATTATCTGGACGAAGGGAAGCTTTCTTT.

The chain recombines TRBV5-4 with TRBJ1-2; D may be TRBD1 (6 bases). Trimming pared 0 bases from V and 4 bases from J, leaving 10 bases between. This CDR3 has 14 amino acids. The germline V gene has CDR1 SGHNT and CDR2 YYREEE (reference sequence). CDR3 sequence (DNA): TGTGCCAGCAGCTTGGCGGGGGGCGGCTATGGCTACACCTTC. The encoded protein is CASSLAGGGYGYTF.

The gene calls are TRBV2 and TRBJ2-7, with 7 bases matching TRBD1. CDR1 and CDR2 (germline): SNHLY, FYNNEI. The V segment lost 6 bases and the J segment 3 bases; nucleotides outside the gene matches: 8. This CDR3 is 14 amino acids long. This CDR3 is CASRETGSHYEQYF. CDR3 coding DNA: TGTGCCAGCAGGGAGACAGGGTCCCACTACGAGCAGTACTTC. The full variable domain, in which reference TRBV2 and TRBJ2-7 provide the parts outside the CDR3, is EPEVTQTPSHQVTQMGQEVILRCVPISNHLYFYWYRQILGQKVEFLVSFYNNEISEKSEIFDDQFSVERPDGSNFTLKIRSTKLEDSAMYFCASRETGSHYEQYFGPGTRLTVT.

In its sample, this clone was seen a few times. The rearrangement uses TRBV6-1 and TRBJ1-5; D unresolved. Trimming pared 1 base from V and 0 bases from J, leaving 7 bases between. CDR3 size: 15 residues. Germline CDR1 MNHNS, CDR2 SASEGT. This chain's CDR3 is CASSEGLNSNQPQHF. Written as DNA, the CDR3 is TGTGCCAGCAGTGAAGGACTGAATAGCAATCAGCCCCAGCATTTT.

A few counts support this clone. DNA of the CDR3: TGTGCCACCGCGGGGACCGATAACAATGAGCAGTTCTTC. Translation: CATAGTDNNEQFF. The rearrangement joins TRBV28 to TRBJ2-1; possible D gene TRBD2, 6 bases. In germline, CDR1 is MDHEN, CDR2 SYDVKM. This CDR3 comprises 13 residues. Trimming stripped 10 bases from V and 5 bases from J, with 15 bases between.

CDR3 sequence reads: CASRTTGRATNGYTF. CDR3 bases: TGTGCCAGCAGAACCACGGGTAGGGCTACTAATGGCTACACCTTC. The rearrangement uses TRBV6-5 and TRBJ1-2; the D is unclear. V was cut by 6 bases and J by 6 bases, with 20 bases left in between. CDR1 is MNHEY, CDR2 SVGAGI, per germline. This CDR3 has 15 amino acids.

The CDR3 DNA reads TGCGCCAGCAGCCACGGGGGGCCTGGAAACACCATATATTTT. Protein sequence: CASSHGGPGNTIYF. This chain connects TRBV4-3 to TRBJ1-3; TRBD1 is a possible D gene (6 bases). V lost 3 bases and J lost 2, with 8 bases in between. This CDR3 has 14 amino acids. Germline lookup yields CDR1 LGHNA and CDR2 YSLEER.